The 30 T cell receptor beta chains in this list originate from one sample, sequenced in a study of cytomegalovirus exposure and HLA in healthy donors. Primers for the PCR totalled 60 Vbeta and 13 Jbeta. Profiling relied on immunoSEQ multiplex PCR, and the TCRdb table lists in-frame clones only, not all of them. Here the sample spans tens of thousands of clones, around 85% being singletons. The sample was PBMCs. These receptors were obtained from a man younger than 35 in good health and CMV-seronegative.

The genes are TRBV27 and TRBJ2-7, with D possibly TRBD2 on 5 matching bases. The V and J ends lost 6 bases and 5 bases respectively, with 17 bases between them. Looked up from germline, CDR1 is MNHEY and CDR2 is SMNVEV (reference sequence). The CDR3 contains 14 residues. The CDR3 DNA follows: TGTGCCAGCAGCTACCAAGCGGTGGCCAACGAGCAGTACTTC. Translated, it gives CASSYQAVANEQYF.

A word on this clone: The identical CDR3 is also encoded by other nucleotide sequences in the sample. J is TRBJ1-1 and V is TRBV30, with TRBD1 matching 9 bases. The V gene end was trimmed by 3 bases and the J gene end by 2 bases; junction bases not matched to a gene: 10. From germline, CDR1 is GTSNPN and CDR2 SVGIG (reference sequence). The CDR3 has 16 residues. CDR3 loop: CAWRTKPGQGNTEAFF. CDR3 sequence (DNA): TGTGCCTGGAGGACTAAACCGGGACAGGGAAACACTGAAGCTTTCTTT.

This chain uses TRBV4-1 with TRBJ1-4; 8 bases are shared with TRBD1. The germline CDR1 and CDR2 sequences are MGHRA and YSYEKL. The length of the CDR3 is 17 residues. V gave up 1 base and J gave up 3 bases; unmatched junction bases: 7. CDR3 nucleotide sequence: TGCGCCAGCAGCCAAGTTGAGACAGGGGCACCTAATGAAAAACTGTTTTTT. Translation: CASSQVETGAPNEKLFF.

V usage is TRBV7-9 and J usage is TRBJ1-4, with 11 bases lining up with TRBD1. J lost 7 bases, V lost 11 bases, and 6 bases had no gene match. This CDR3 region has 13 residues. The germline CDR1 and CDR2 sequences are SEHNR and FQNEAQ (reference sequence). In DNA, the CDR3 is TGTGCCGGTGGACAGGGGGCCGTTGAAAAACTGTTTTTT. Protein: CAGGQGAVEKLFF.

The genes are TRBV14 and TRBJ1-2; a weak D match, TRBD1 (5 bases). CDR3 length: 15 residues. Deletions cut 1 base from V and 4 bases from J, with 13 bases between. Germline lookup yields CDR1 SGHDN and CDR2 FVKESK. Here the CDR3 DNA reads TGTGCCAGCAGCCAAGTTGTCCAGGGCGGCTATGGCTACACCTTC. Translation: CASSQVVQGGYGYTF.

This rearrangement joins TRBV10-2 to TRBJ2-7; TRBD2 matches 13 bases. The CDR3 extends over 14 amino acids. Germline V lookup: CDR1 WSHSY, CDR2 SAAADI. V shed 6 bases, J shed 3 bases, and the junction held 2 bases outside the gene matches. The CDR3 is CASRTSGGIYEQYF. Here the CDR3 DNA reads TGCGCCAGCAGGACTAGCGGGGGGATCTACGAGCAGTACTTC.

In nucleotides, the CDR3 is TGTGCCAGCAGCTCTAATGGGCCCGGGACTAGCGGTTACAATGAGCAGTTCTTC. Its protein product is CASSSNGPGTSGYNEQFF. This chain connects TRBV7-6 to TRBJ2-1, with TRBD2 matching over 11 bases. This CDR3 has 18 amino acids. CDR1 SGHVS and CDR2 FNYEAQ come from the germline V gene. J lost 4 bases, V lost 4 bases, and 12 bases had no gene match. Using reference TRBV7-6 and TRBJ2-1 for the parts outside the CDR3, the full variable domain is GAGVSQSPRYKVTKRGQDVALRCDPISGHVSLYWYRQALGQGPEFLTYFNYEAQQDKSGLPNDRFSAERPEGSISTLTIQRTEQRDSAMYRCASSSNGPGTSGYNEQFFGPGTRLTVL.

In this sample, this clone turned up a few times. The rearrangement joins TRBV29-1 to TRBJ2-7; perhaps TRBD2 as D (6 bases). Trimming removed 4 bases from V and 7 bases from J, with 35 bases in between. Germline V gene sequence: CDR1 SQVTM, CDR2 ANQGSEA. The CDR3 contains 19 residues. The DNA of the CDR3 is TGCAGCGTTGGATTCAGGGTCAGAACTAGCCCCTGGACCACGAGAGAGCAGTACTTC. This gives the protein CSVGFRVRTSPWTTREQYF.

This clone occurred once. This chain connects TRBV27 to TRBJ1-1; TRBD1 is a possible D gene (5 bases). CDR3 length equals 15 residues. The V gene lost 0 bases and the J gene lost 5 bases, with 13 bases spanning the gap. Germline CDR1 is MNHEY and CDR2 is SMNVEV (reference sequence). CDR3 loop: CASSLSVRGRTEAFF. The CDR3 coding sequence is TGTGCCAGCAGTTTATCGGTTAGGGGAAGGACTGAAGCTTTCTTT.

This clone occurred a few times. The V call is TRBV4-2, the J call TRBJ2-7; a possible D gene is TRBD2 (5 bases). V was clipped by 0 bases and J by 1 base, with 10 bases between them. Germline V lookup: CDR1 LGHNA, CDR2 YNFKEQ. CDR3 length equals 15 residues. CDR3 in amino acids: CASSQETGKSYEQYF. The CDR3 coding sequence is TGTGCCAGCAGCCAAGAGACGGGAAAGTCCTACGAGCAGTACTTC.

The chain has TRBV28 and TRBJ2-2; TRBD2 aligns across 10 bases. The length of the CDR3 is 14 residues. Looked up from germline, CDR1 is MDHEN and CDR2 is SYDVKM. V lost 10 bases, J lost 3 bases, and 5 bases stayed unmatched. In DNA form, the CDR3 reads TGTGCCACCGCAGCGGGAGGGTACACCGGGGAGCTGTTTTTT. Translated, it gives CATAAGGYTGELFF.

This clone is medium-sized in the sample. The CDR3 bases are TGTGCCAGCACGCGAACGACGGAGGCCTATGGCTACACCTTC. This codes for CASTRTTEAYGYTF. This sequence joins TRBV6-1 and TRBJ1-2; D gene uncertain. Germline CDR1 MNHNS, CDR2 SASEGT. Trimming cost V 7 bases and J 4 bases, with 16 bases left between them. CDR3 size: 14 residues.

This sequence joins TRBV5-1 and TRBJ2-3, with 7 bases aligning to TRBD1. CDR1 is SGHRS, CDR2 YFSETQ, per germline. After removal of 3 bases from V and 10 bases from J, the junction contained 11 bases not matched to a gene. The CDR3 spans 14 residues. The CDR3 spells CASSSGTATAPQYF. The CDR3 nucleotides are TGCGCCAGCAGCTCGGGGACAGCCACAGCGCCGCAGTATTTT.

The V gene is TRBV2, the J gene TRBJ1-2, with TRBD1 matching over 7 bases. Germline lookup yields CDR1 SNHLY and CDR2 FYNNEI. The V and J ends lost 5 bases and 6 bases, in that order; junction bases with no gene match: 3. The CDR3 extends over 12 amino acids. The CDR3 nucleotides are TGTGCCAGCAGTACACAGGGGAATGGCTACACCTTC. It is translated as CASSTQGNGYTF.

V gene TRBV25-1 combines with J gene TRBJ1-5, with D hard to call. The CDR3 extends over 8 amino acids. Germline V gene lookup returns CDR1 MGHDK and CDR2 SYGVNS. Trimming stripped 11 bases from V and 7 bases from J, with 3 bases between. The CDR3 DNA is TGTGCCCGGCAGCCCCAGCATTTT. This encodes CARQPQHF.

The V gene is TRBV11-2, the J gene TRBJ2-7; D is unresolved. V shed 1 base and J shed 6 bases, with 10 bases lying between them. The CDR3 sequence is 13 residues long. CDR1 and CDR2 (germline): SGHAT, FQNNGV. CDR3 amino acids: CASSLGSASEQYF. Here the CDR3 DNA reads TGTGCCAGCAGCTTAGGGTCGGCTAGCGAGCAGTACTTC.

CDR3 amino acids: CASKNRVRRNQPQHF. The CDR3 DNA follows: TGTGCCAGCAAAAACAGGGTTCGGCGCAATCAGCCCCAGCATTTT. The chain carries TRBV19 and TRBJ1-5; TRBD1 might be the D (6 bases). The ends were cut back, 9 bases at V and 2 bases at J, with 17 bases in the middle. This CDR3 has 15 residues. Germline CDR1 reads LNHDA; CDR2 reads SQIVND (reference sequence).

The V call is TRBV7-2, the J call TRBJ2-6; TRBD1 agrees at 9 bases. The germline V gene has CDR1 SGHTA and CDR2 FQGNSA. The trim removed 6 bases at V and 12 bases at J, leaving 12 bases unmatched. This CDR3 has 15 residues. The chain's CDR3 is CASSHRDRVPLVLTF. In DNA, the CDR3 is TGTGCCAGCAGTCACCGGGACAGGGTTCCCCTCGTCCTGACTTTC.

The rearrangement joins TRBV6-4 to TRBJ2-3, with D tentatively TRBD2 (6 bases). Germline V gene lookup returns CDR1 MRHNA and CDR2 SNTAGT. Trimming cost V 0 bases and J 5 bases, with 6 bases left between them. This CDR3 is 13 amino acids long. Here the CDR3 reads CASSDSRGDTQYF. CDR3 sequence (DNA): TGTGCCAGCAGTGACTCGCGGGGAGATACGCAGTATTTT.

This chain connects TRBV13 to TRBJ2-7; unclear D gene. The CDR3 runs 14 residues. Trimming pared 0 bases from V and 3 bases from J, leaving 9 bases between. Germline V gives CDR1 PRHDT, CDR2 FYEKMQ (reference sequence). CDR3 sequence: CASSLGGVGYEQYF. In DNA form, the CDR3 reads TGTGCCAGCAGCTTAGGTGGAGTGGGCTACGAGCAGTACTTC.

This clone is a singleton in its sample. The chain uses TRBV2 and TRBJ2-6; 7 bases are a match to TRBD2. The germline V gene has CDR1 SNHLY and CDR2 FYNNEI. The CDR3 runs 15 residues. After removal of 8 bases from V and 4 bases from J, the junction contained 8 bases not matched to a gene. The CDR3 is CASRREAGGANVLTF. DNA for the CDR3: TGTGCCAGCCGACGGGAGGCCGGAGGGGCCAACGTCCTGACTTTC.

The chain has TRBV5-3 and TRBJ2-5; 8 nucleotides align to TRBD2. TRBV5-3 is treated as an ORF (open reading frame) with a function not yet certain. The CDR3 is 15 residues long. The V and J ends lost 4 bases and 5 bases, in that order; junction bases with no gene match: 10. CDR3 nucleotides: TGTGCCAGAAGCCCGGGGGGGCCGGAAGGCGAGACCCAGTACTTC. This encodes CARSPGGPEGETQYF.

The chain combines TRBV7-3 with TRBJ1-1; D gene unclear. The CDR3 loop spans 13 amino acids. Trimming shortened V by 2 bases and J by 1 base, and 5 bases separated the two germline ends. The germline CDR1 and CDR2 sequences are SGHTA and FQGTGA. CDR3 region: CASSLRGNTEAFF. CDR3 nucleotide sequence: TGTGCCAGCAGCTTACGGGGGAACACTGAAGCTTTCTTT.

The chain has TRBV29-1 and TRBJ1-1; 7 nucleotides match TRBD1. The CDR3 spans 14 residues. Germline CDR1 is SQVTM and CDR2 is ANQGSEA. After removal of 3 bases from V and 0 bases from J, the junction contained 4 bases not matched to a gene. CDR3 residues: CSVDEQGMNTEAFF. The CDR3 nucleotides are TGCAGCGTTGATGAACAGGGGATGAACACTGAAGCTTTCTTT.

The chain has TRBV29-1 and TRBJ2-3, with a tentative D call TRBD2 (6 bases). This CDR3 is built from 15 residues. Looked up from germline, CDR1 is SQVTM and CDR2 is ANQGSEA. The V end was cut by 5 bases, the J end by 2 bases, with 17 bases between. The CDR3 sequence is CSVSVGRGNTDTQYF. DNA of the CDR3: TGCAGCGTTTCTGTAGGGCGGGGCAACACAGATACGCAGTATTTT.

The chain has TRBV6-5 and TRBJ1-2, with D possibly TRBD1 on 6 matching bases. The V gene lost 0 bases and the J gene lost 8 bases, with 10 bases spanning the gap. The CDR3 consists of 13 residues. The V gene's germline CDR1 is MNHEY and CDR2 SVGAGI. The CDR3 region is CASSYSTGPGYTF. In DNA, the CDR3 is TGTGCCAGCAGTTACTCTACAGGGCCGGGCTACACCTTC.

This chain joins TRBV2 and TRBJ2-1, with D hard to call. V was pared by 6 bases and J by 4 bases, with 10 bases between. The CDR3 sequence is 13 residues long. Germline V lookup: CDR1 SNHLY, CDR2 FYNNEI. The CDR3 reads CASRSPPYNEQFF. DNA of the CDR3: TGTGCCAGCAGGAGCCCCCCTTACAATGAGCAGTTCTTC.

This chain connects TRBV2 to TRBJ1-5; a weak D match, TRBD1 (5 bases). From germline, CDR1 is SNHLY and CDR2 FYNNEI. V was pared by 7 bases and J by 6 bases, with 19 bases between. The CDR3 loop spans 15 amino acids. In DNA, the CDR3 is TGTGCCAGCACTCAATGGGAGGGGTCGGGTCAGCCCCAGCATTTT. Residues: CASTQWEGSGQPQHF.

This chain connects TRBV5-4 to TRBJ2-1; weak D call: TRBD2 (5 bases). The CDR3 is 14 amino acids. Germline CDR1 reads SGHNT; CDR2 reads YYREEE (reference sequence). The ends were cut back, 4 bases at V and 11 bases at J, with 19 bases in the middle. CDR3 nucleotides: TGTGCCAGCAGCCTCAGTAACGGGAACATAAAGCAGTTCTTC. It encodes CASSLSNGNIKQFF.

V and J are TRBV10-1 and TRBJ2-2, with D maybe TRBD1 (6 bases). The V end was cut by 6 bases, the J end by 4 bases, with 6 bases between. The length of the CDR3 is 12 residues. Germline-derived CDR1 and CDR2 are WNHNN and SYGVQD (reference sequence). The CDR3 DNA sequence: TGCGCCAGCAGGGACAGCACCGGGGAGCTGTTTTTT. The encoded protein is CASRDSTGELFF.